This is a list of T cell receptor beta chains from one sample in a study of blood T cell repertoires in COVID-19. Generated by immunoSEQ multiplex PCR, the TCRdb table keeps only in-frame clones and is missing some. This sample has roughly 340,000 clones; around 91% occur once, and the top ten carry around 1%. Material for sequencing was PBMCs or T cells enriched from blood (not recorded which). The receptors were gathered from a young man who had recovered from COVID-19. Both conserved end residues are part of each CDR3. The D gene is left open where the match is weak. A clone size is listed for some rows: how often the clone was seen (once, few, many), or a class if it is expanded.

J gene | D gene | clone size | V gene | CDR3 protein | CDR3 DNA
TRBJ2-2 | - | - | TRBV5-8 | CASSSGEMGAGELFF | TGTGCCAGCAGCTCAGGGGAAATGGGGGCCGGGGAGCTGTTTTTT
TRBJ2-1 | - | - | TRBV5-1 | CASSGSSYNEQFF | TGCGCCAGCAGCGGGAGCTCCTACAATGAGCAGTTCTTC
TRBJ2-1 | TRBD2 | - | TRBV9 | CASSAPGPTSGRPERSSYNEQFF | TGTGCCAGCAGCGCACCGGGACCGACTAGCGGGAGGCCCGAGCGGAGCTCCTACAATGAGCAGTTCTTC
TRBJ2-3 | - | few | TRBV5-4 | CASSLGSQPDTQYF | TGTGCCAGCAGCTTGGGGTCACAGCCAGATACGCAGTATTTT
TRBJ2-1 | TRBD1 | - | TRBV10-3 | CAISDQAGQGAYNEQFF | TGTGCCATCAGTGACCAGGCGGGACAGGGGGCATACAATGAGCAGTTCTTC
TRBJ2-1 | - | - | TRBV14 | CASSLTAYRNEQFF | TGTGCCAGCAGCCTCACTGCCTATCGGAATGAGCAGTTCTTC
TRBJ2-5 | TRBD1 | - | TRBV5-8 | CASSVDRDQETQYF | TGTGCCAGCAGCGTGGACAGGGACCAAGAGACCCAGTACTTC
TRBJ2-1 | TRBD2 | - | TRBV15 | CATSSGTSAINEQFF | TGTGCCACCAGCAGTGGAACTAGCGCCATCAATGAGCAGTTCTTC
TRBJ1-2 | - | - | TRBV6-5 | CASSYNGGNMVYGYTF | TGTGCCAGCAGCTACAATGGGGGCAATATGGTCTATGGCTACACCTTC
TRBJ2-6 | TRBD2 | - | TRBV29-1 | CSVDSGAGANVLTF | TGCAGCGTTGATAGCGGGGCTGGGGCCAACGTCCTGACTTTC
TRBJ2-1 | TRBD1 | - | TRBV5-1 | CASSLGQGAGEQFF | TGCGCCAGCAGCCTAGGACAGGGGGCCGGGGAGCAGTTCTTC
TRBJ2-1 | - | - | TRBV12-2 | CASRLAEVRELAFRCNEQFF | TGTGCAAGTCGCTTAGCGGAGGTGCGGGAGCTAGCGTTTAGGTGCAATGAGCAGTTCTTC
TRBJ2-7 | TRBD1 | - | TRBV7-3 | CASSLGTGITYEQYF | TGTGCCAGCAGCTTAGGGACAGGGATTACCTACGAGCAGTACTTC
TRBJ2-3 | TRBD2 | - | TRBV28 | CASSSGTSSTSTDTQYF | TGTGCCAGCAGTTCAGGGACTAGCAGTACTAGCACAGATACGCAGTATTTT